This T cell receptor beta chain emerged from a study of beta chain features in type 1 diabetes. What was sequenced were expressed TCRB transcripts, since all of the isolated RNA had been reverse transcribed. Clones were read by immunoSEQ multiplex PCR, and TCRdb kept only the in-frame ones, dropping some. The sample has about 930,000 clones; roughly 16% are singletons. A single heparinised draw of about 100 mL on average was taken per donor. Whole-study results and caveats: Junctions at VDJ sites from type 1 diabetes patients had fewer insertions and more deletions.

Germline V CDR1 and CDR2: SGHTA, FQGNSA. This CDR3 contains 13 residues. Trimming left V 6 bases short and J 1 base short, with 9 bases between. Notes on this clone: What it recognizes is unknown.

Sequences were obtained from naive CD4+ T cells from blood. V and J are TRBV7-2 and TRBJ1-1; D possibly corresponds to TRBD1 (5 bases). This sequence was found in a woman aged 18-35 years in good health. CDR3 protein: CASRNQGNTEAFF. CDR3 sequence (DNA): TGTGCCAGCAGAAACCAGGGGAACACTGAAGCTTTCTTT.